This T cell receptor (beta chain) was sequenced in a study of control samples from healthy donors and cancer patients. Sequenced by immunoSEQ multiplex PCR; TCRdb stores in-frame clones only, minus some. The sample has 150,000 to 200,000 clones; around nine tenths are singletons. The origin of this receptor is a man aged 25-45 years in good health. The sample taken for sequencing was blood.

The CDR3 here is CASSQEFPGGPNTGELFF. CDR3 bases: TGTGCCAGCAGCCAAGAATTTCCGGGAGGGCCAAACACCGGGGAGCTGTTTTTT. The genes are TRBV3-1 (or the pseudogene TRBV3-2) and TRBJ2-2; the match to TRBD2 covers 8 bases. From germline, CDR1 is LGHDT and CDR2 YNNKEL (reference sequence). J lost 2 bases, V lost 0 bases, and 8 bases had no gene match. The CDR3 totals 18 residues.